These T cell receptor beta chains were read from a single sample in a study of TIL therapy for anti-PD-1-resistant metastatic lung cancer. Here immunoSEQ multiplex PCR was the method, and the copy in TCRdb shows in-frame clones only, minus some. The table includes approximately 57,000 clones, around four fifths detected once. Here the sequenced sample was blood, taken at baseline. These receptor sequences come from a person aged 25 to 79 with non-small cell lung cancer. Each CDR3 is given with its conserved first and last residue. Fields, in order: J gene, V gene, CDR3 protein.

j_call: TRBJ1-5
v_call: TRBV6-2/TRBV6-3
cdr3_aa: CASSLWRKGSNQPQHF

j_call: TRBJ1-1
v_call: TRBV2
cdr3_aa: CASSVTGRSTEAFF

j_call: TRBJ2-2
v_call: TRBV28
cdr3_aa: CASSARTGKTGELFF

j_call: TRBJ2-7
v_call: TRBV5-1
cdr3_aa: CASSELAETYEQYF

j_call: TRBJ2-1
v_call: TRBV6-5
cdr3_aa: CASIPGTGGYNEQFF

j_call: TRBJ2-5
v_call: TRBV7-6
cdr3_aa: CASSRGKAQETQYF

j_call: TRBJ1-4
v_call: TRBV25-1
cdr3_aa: CASSKDRWKEKLFF

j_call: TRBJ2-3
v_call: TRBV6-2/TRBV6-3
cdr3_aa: CASSYSSPSWADTQYF

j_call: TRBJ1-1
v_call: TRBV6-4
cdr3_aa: CARKEGDTEAFF

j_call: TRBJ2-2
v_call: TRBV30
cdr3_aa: CAWSGGLAGRTGELFF

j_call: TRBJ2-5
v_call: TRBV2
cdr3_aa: CASSANSGGTETQYF

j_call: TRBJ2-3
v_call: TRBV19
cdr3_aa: CASSPRLAALTDTQYF

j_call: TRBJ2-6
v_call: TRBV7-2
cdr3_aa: CAAPSGVSAGANVLTF

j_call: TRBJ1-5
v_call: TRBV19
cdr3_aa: CASSIGGYSNQPQHF

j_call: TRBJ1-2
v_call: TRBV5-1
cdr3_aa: CASSLDDYGYTF

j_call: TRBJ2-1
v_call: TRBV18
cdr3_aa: CASSPAPGQGYNEQFF

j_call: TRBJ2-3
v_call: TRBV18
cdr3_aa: CASSPQFLASGSSHRTDTQYF

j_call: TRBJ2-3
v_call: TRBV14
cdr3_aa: CASSHRLADTQYF

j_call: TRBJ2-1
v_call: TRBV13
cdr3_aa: CASEPGDRGSQSYNEQFF

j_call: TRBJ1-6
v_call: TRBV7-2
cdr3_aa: CASSLTGRVTSYNSPLHF

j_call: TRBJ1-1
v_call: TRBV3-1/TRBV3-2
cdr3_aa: CASRRSGTMNTEAFF

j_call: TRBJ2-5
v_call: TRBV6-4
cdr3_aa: CASSPNWGETQYF

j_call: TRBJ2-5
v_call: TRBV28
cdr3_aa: CASSLRTGWETQYF

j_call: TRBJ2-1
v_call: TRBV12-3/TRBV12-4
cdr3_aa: CASSPTSLEQFF

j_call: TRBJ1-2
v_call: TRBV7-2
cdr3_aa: CASSFRSGYTF

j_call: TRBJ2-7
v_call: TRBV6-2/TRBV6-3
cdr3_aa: CASSYSWEQYF

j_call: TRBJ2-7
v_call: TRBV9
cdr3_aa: CASSATSSGEQYF

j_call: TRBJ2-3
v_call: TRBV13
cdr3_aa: CASSPFELREGTTDTQYF

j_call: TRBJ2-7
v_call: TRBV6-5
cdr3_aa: CASKGQLSYEQYF

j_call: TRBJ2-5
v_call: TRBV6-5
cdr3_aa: CASSYSKQGQETQYF

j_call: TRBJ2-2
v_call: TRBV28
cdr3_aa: CASSSSAAANTGELFF

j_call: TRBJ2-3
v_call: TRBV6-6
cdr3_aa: CASSYLEDTQYF

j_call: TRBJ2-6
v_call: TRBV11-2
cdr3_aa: CASSNSGVGANVLTF

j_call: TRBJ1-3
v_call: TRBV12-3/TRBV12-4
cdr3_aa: CASSLPVGNTIYF

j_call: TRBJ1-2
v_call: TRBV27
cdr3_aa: CASRDPYYGYTF

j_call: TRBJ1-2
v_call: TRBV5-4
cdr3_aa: CASSEPGTPLGYGYTF

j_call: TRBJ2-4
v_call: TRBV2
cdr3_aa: CASSEGPKVSNF

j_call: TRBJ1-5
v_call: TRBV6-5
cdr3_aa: CATQEVANQPQHF